This T cell receptor (beta chain) came from a study of blood T cell repertoires in COVID-19. The V gene end was trimmed by 7 bases and the J gene end by 0 bases; junction bases not matched to a gene: 2. CDR1 is SNHLY, CDR2 FYNNEI, per germline. The CDR3 loop spans 15 amino acids. Assay used: immunoSEQ multiplex PCR; TCRdb lists only in-frame clones, some missing. The sample has 160,000 or so clones, about 82% seen once. This TCR was recovered from a man between 70 and 80 years old with active or convalescent COVID-19. The chain links TRBV2 to TRBJ2-2, with 10 nucleotides matching TRBD1. The sample was peripheral blood. CDR3 in amino acids: CASIDRGPNTGELFF. The CDR3 nucleotides read TGTGCCAGCATAGACAGGGGGCCGAACACCGGGGAGCTGTTTTTT. Variable domain in full (rest from reference TRBV2 and TRBJ2-2): EPEVTQTPSHQVTQMGQEVILRCVPISNHLYFYWYRQILGQKVEFLVSFYNNEISEKSEIFDDQFSVERPDGSNFTLKIRSTKLEDSAMYFCASIDRGPNTGELFFGEGSRLTVL.